This T cell receptor (beta chain) came from a study of OX40 agonist ivuxolimab in advanced cancers. Germline V CDR1 and CDR2: MNHNS, SASEGT. This CDR3 spans 14 amino acids. Trimming shortened V by 6 bases and J by 9 bases, and 18 bases separated the two germline ends. Systemic immunosuppression or a history of autoimmune disease excluded patients. The method was immunoSEQ multiplex PCR; TCRdb's version includes in-frame clones alone and lacks a portion of them. The sample shows around 69,000 clones, roughly 84% of them seen only once. J is TRBJ2-1 and V is TRBV6-1, with D tentatively TRBD2 (5 bases). The source material was CD4+ or CD8+ T cells sorted from blood, sampled in a trial of the OX40 agonist ivuxolimab. This sequence was found in an adult with an advanced solid tumor such as melanoma, head and neck, liver or kidney cancer. The CDR3 reads CASRPLGENGEQFF. The CDR3 DNA sequence: TGTGCCAGCAGGCCCTTGGGAGAAAATGGTGAGCAGTTCTTC.